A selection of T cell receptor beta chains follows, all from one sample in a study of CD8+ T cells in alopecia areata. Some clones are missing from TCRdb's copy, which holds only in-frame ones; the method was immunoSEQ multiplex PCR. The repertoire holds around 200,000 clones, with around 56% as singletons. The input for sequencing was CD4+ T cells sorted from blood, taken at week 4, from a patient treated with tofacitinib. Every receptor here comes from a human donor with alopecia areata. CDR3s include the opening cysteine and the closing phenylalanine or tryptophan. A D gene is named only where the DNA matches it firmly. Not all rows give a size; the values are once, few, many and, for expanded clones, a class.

CDR3aa: CSARGGSIQYF; CDR3nt: TGCAGTGCCCGAGGAGGGAGCATTCAGTACTTC; abundance: -; j_gene: TRBJ2-4; d_gene: -; v_gene: TRBV20-1
CDR3aa: CASSPGTDYGYTF; CDR3nt: TGTGCCAGCAGCCCCGGGACGGACTATGGCTACACCTTC; abundance: -; j_gene: TRBJ1-2; d_gene: -; v_gene: TRBV7-2
CDR3aa: CSAYTTDTQYF; CDR3nt: TGCAGTGCCTACACCACAGATACGCAGTATTTT; abundance: -; j_gene: TRBJ2-3; d_gene: -; v_gene: TRBV20-1
CDR3aa: CSGQQVSSYNEQFF; CDR3nt: TGCAGCGGCCAACAGGTTTCCTCCTACAATGAGCAGTTCTTC; abundance: few; j_gene: TRBJ2-1; d_gene: -; v_gene: TRBV29-1
CDR3aa: CASSLDPGAPTQYF; CDR3nt: TGTGCCAGCAGCTTAGATCCAGGGGCGCCGACTCAGTACTTC; abundance: few; j_gene: TRBJ2-4; d_gene: -; v_gene: TRBV11-3
CDR3aa: CASSLGRQNTEAFF; CDR3nt: TGTGCCAGCAGCTTAGGGCGGCAGAACACTGAAGCTTTCTTT; abundance: few; j_gene: TRBJ1-1; d_gene: -; v_gene: TRBV7-9
CDR3aa: CASSLEGARQPQHF; CDR3nt: TGTGCCAGCAGCTTAGAGGGGGCCAGGCAGCCCCAGCATTTT; abundance: -; j_gene: TRBJ1-5; d_gene: TRBD1; v_gene: TRBV7-8
CDR3aa: CASSARYGYTF; CDR3nt: TGTGCCAGCAGTGCTAGATACGGCTACACCTTC; abundance: -; j_gene: TRBJ1-2; d_gene: -; v_gene: TRBV25-1
CDR3aa: CASKGTRYEQYF; CDR3nt: TGTGCCAGCAAGGGGACGCGGTACGAGCAGTACTTC; abundance: few; j_gene: TRBJ2-7; d_gene: -; v_gene: TRBV6-1
CDR3aa: CASSRTGGQEDTQYF; CDR3nt: TGTGCCAGTAGTAGAACAGGGGGCCAGGAAGATACGCAGTATTTT; abundance: few; j_gene: TRBJ2-3; d_gene: TRBD1; v_gene: TRBV19
CDR3aa: CASSLQVRSYEQYF; CDR3nt: TGTGCCAGCAGCCTTCAAGTACGCTCCTACGAGCAGTACTTC; abundance: -; j_gene: TRBJ2-7; d_gene: -; v_gene: TRBV27
CDR3aa: CALNRDRGDTEAFF; CDR3nt: TGTGCCTTAAACCGGGACAGGGGTGACACTGAAGCTTTCTTT; abundance: -; j_gene: TRBJ1-1; d_gene: TRBD1; v_gene: TRBV30
CDR3aa: CASSMGLPPPEAFF; CDR3nt: TGTGCCAGCAGTATGGGCCTCCCACCTCCTGAAGCTTTCTTT; abundance: -; j_gene: TRBJ1-1; d_gene: -; v_gene: TRBV6-9
CDR3aa: CASDPQRGETQYF; CDR3nt: TGTGCCAGCGACCCCCAACGCGGGGAGACCCAGTACTTC; abundance: -; j_gene: TRBJ2-5; d_gene: -; v_gene: TRBV2
CDR3aa: CASSLHGLAGQETQYF; CDR3nt: TGTGCCAGTAGTCTACACGGACTAGCAGGACAAGAGACCCAGTACTTC; abundance: once; j_gene: TRBJ2-5; d_gene: TRBD2; v_gene: TRBV19
CDR3aa: CASSRGLAAKEDTQYF; CDR3nt: TGCGCCAGCAGCAGGGGACTAGCGGCGAAGGAAGATACGCAGTATTTT; abundance: once; j_gene: TRBJ2-3; d_gene: TRBD2; v_gene: TRBV5-1
CDR3aa: CSAGVGGYEQYF; CDR3nt: TGCAGCGCGGGCGTAGGGGGCTACGAGCAGTACTTC; abundance: -; j_gene: TRBJ2-7; d_gene: -; v_gene: TRBV29-1
CDR3aa: CASSQGTRGKLFF; CDR3nt: TGTGCCAGCAGCCAAGGCACACGGGGAAAACTGTTTTTT; abundance: few; j_gene: TRBJ1-4; d_gene: -; v_gene: TRBV4-2
CDR3aa: CSVDGPTDTQYF; CDR3nt: TGCAGCGTGGATGGGCCCACAGATACGCAGTATTTT; abundance: few; j_gene: TRBJ2-3; d_gene: -; v_gene: TRBV29-1